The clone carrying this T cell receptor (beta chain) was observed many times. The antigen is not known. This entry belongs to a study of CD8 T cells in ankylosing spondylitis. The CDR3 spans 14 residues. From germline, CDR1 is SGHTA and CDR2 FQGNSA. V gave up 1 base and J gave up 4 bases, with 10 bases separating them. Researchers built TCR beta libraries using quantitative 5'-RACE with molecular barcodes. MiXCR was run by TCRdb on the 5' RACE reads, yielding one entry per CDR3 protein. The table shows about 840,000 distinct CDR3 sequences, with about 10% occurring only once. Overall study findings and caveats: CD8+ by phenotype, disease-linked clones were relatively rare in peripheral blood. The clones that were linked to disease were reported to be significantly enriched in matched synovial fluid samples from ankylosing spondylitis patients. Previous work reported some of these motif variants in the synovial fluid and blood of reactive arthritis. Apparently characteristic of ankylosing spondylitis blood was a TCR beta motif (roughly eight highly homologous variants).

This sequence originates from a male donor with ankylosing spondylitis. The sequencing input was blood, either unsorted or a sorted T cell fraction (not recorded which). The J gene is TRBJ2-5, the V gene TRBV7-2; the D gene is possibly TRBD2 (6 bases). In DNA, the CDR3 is TGTGCCAGCAGCTTAGAAGCGGGCCGAGAGACCCAGTACTTC. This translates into CASSLEAGRETQYF.